This is a list of T cell receptor beta chains from one sample in a study of blood T cell repertoires in COVID-19. TCRdb keeps only in-frame clones here, not all; method: immunoSEQ multiplex PCR. This table holds about 260,000 clones, around 93% found once. Sequencing was done on a sample of PBMCs or T cells enriched from blood (not recorded which). These receptors all stem from a man aged 40-49 years who had been exposed to COVID-19. Each CDR3 is given with its conserved first and last residue. D genes are given only for firm matches. Clone size, where shown, is once, few, many, or a class for clones that have expanded.

clone_size: -
d_call: -
v_call: TRBV28
j_call: TRBJ1-2
cdr3_nt: TGTGCCAGCAGTTTACCCTCCAGGATGGACTCTATTTATGGCTACACCTTC
cdr3_aa: CASSLPSRMDSIYGYTF

clone_size: -
d_call: TRBD1
v_call: TRBV5-1
j_call: TRBJ2-1
cdr3_nt: TGCGCCAGCAGCCCGGGACAGGGTCTCGACAATGAGCAGTTCTTC
cdr3_aa: CASSPGQGLDNEQFF

clone_size: -
d_call: -
v_call: TRBV19
j_call: TRBJ1-5
cdr3_nt: TGTGCCAGTAGTCTTACGGGGGGCAATCAGCCCCAGCATTTT
cdr3_aa: CASSLTGGNQPQHF

clone_size: -
d_call: TRBD1
v_call: TRBV3-1/TRBV3-2
j_call: TRBJ1-5
cdr3_nt: TGTGCCAGCAGCCAAGATACAGGGGGCCTCAGCAATCAGCCCCAGCATTTT
cdr3_aa: CASSQDTGGLSNQPQHF

clone_size: -
d_call: TRBD1
v_call: TRBV9
j_call: TRBJ2-5
cdr3_nt: TGTGCCAGCAGCGTGAGGGGGCACCAAGAGACCCAGTACTTC
cdr3_aa: CASSVRGHQETQYF

clone_size: -
d_call: TRBD1
v_call: TRBV5-5
j_call: TRBJ2-1
cdr3_nt: TGTGCCAGCAGCCCTAATAACAGGGGTAGTTCCTACAATGAGCAGTTCTTC
cdr3_aa: CASSPNNRGSSYNEQFF

clone_size: -
d_call: -
v_call: TRBV10-3
j_call: TRBJ1-3
cdr3_nt: TGTGCCATCAGTACTGCCACCAACTCTGGAAACACCATATATTTT
cdr3_aa: CAISTATNSGNTIYF

clone_size: -
d_call: TRBD1
v_call: TRBV19
j_call: TRBJ1-2
cdr3_nt: TGTGCCAGTATCAACTTCGGAGGGGACAGGGCTGGCGGCTACACCTTC
cdr3_aa: CASINFGGDRAGGYTF

clone_size: -
d_call: -
v_call: TRBV9
j_call: TRBJ2-7
cdr3_nt: TGTGCCAGCAGCGTCGGGACTCAAAGTACCTACGAGCAGTACTTC
cdr3_aa: CASSVGTQSTYEQYF

clone_size: -
d_call: -
v_call: TRBV24-1
j_call: TRBJ2-3
cdr3_nt: TGTGCCACCAGTTTCGGGAATGGAGATACGCAGTATTTT
cdr3_aa: CATSFGNGDTQYF

clone_size: -
d_call: TRBD1
v_call: TRBV13
j_call: TRBJ2-5
cdr3_nt: TGTGCCAGCAGCCTCCGGACAGGACTTCGGGAGACCCAGTACTTC
cdr3_aa: CASSLRTGLRETQYF

clone_size: -
d_call: TRBD2
v_call: TRBV10-1
j_call: TRBJ2-7
cdr3_nt: TGCGCCAGCAGCGCCGGGACTAGCGGGAGGGGCGAGCAGTACTTC
cdr3_aa: CASSAGTSGRGEQYF

clone_size: -
d_call: TRBD2
v_call: TRBV10-3
j_call: TRBJ2-7
cdr3_nt: TGTGCCATCAGTGACTCTAGCGGGAGCTACGAGCAGTACTTC
cdr3_aa: CAISDSSGSYEQYF

clone_size: -
d_call: TRBD1
v_call: TRBV29-1
j_call: TRBJ2-7
cdr3_nt: TGCAGCGTTGAAGTTTTTGAAGGCGACAGGGTCTCCTACGAGCAGTACTTC
cdr3_aa: CSVEVFEGDRVSYEQYF

clone_size: once
d_call: -
v_call: TRBV6-5
j_call: TRBJ1-5
cdr3_nt: TGTGCCAGCAGCCCCGGGACACATAGCAATCAGCCCCAGCATTTT
cdr3_aa: CASSPGTHSNQPQHF

clone_size: -
d_call: -
v_call: TRBV4-2
j_call: TRBJ1-6
cdr3_nt: TGTGCCAGCAGCCAAGATTCGGGACACCCAAGCTCCTATAATTCACCCCTCCACTTT
cdr3_aa: CASSQDSGHPSSYNSPLHF

clone_size: few
d_call: -
v_call: TRBV24-1
j_call: TRBJ1-5
cdr3_nt: TGTGCCACCAGTGATCGAGATCAGCCCCAGCATTTT
cdr3_aa: CATSDRDQPQHF

clone_size: -
d_call: TRBD1
v_call: TRBV19
j_call: TRBJ1-6
cdr3_nt: TGTGCCAGTAGTATTTGGGACAGGGGTGGCTCACCCCTCCACTTT
cdr3_aa: CASSIWDRGGSPLHF

clone_size: -
d_call: TRBD2
v_call: TRBV29-1
j_call: TRBJ2-1
cdr3_nt: TGCAGCGTTCGAAGCGGGACTAACAATGAGCAGTTCTTC
cdr3_aa: CSVRSGTNNEQFF

clone_size: -
d_call: -
v_call: TRBV6-5
j_call: TRBJ1-3
cdr3_nt: TGTGCCAGCAGTTACTTGGCTGCTGGAAACACCATATATTTT
cdr3_aa: CASSYLAAGNTIYF

clone_size: few
d_call: TRBD1
v_call: TRBV28
j_call: TRBJ1-5
cdr3_nt: TGTGCCAGCAGTACTCAGGGGGGCAATCAGCCCCAGCATTTT
cdr3_aa: CASSTQGGNQPQHF

clone_size: -
d_call: TRBD1
v_call: TRBV7-9
j_call: TRBJ2-7
cdr3_nt: TGTGCCGTACCCTGGGGACAGGCCCCGAGCTCCTACGAGCAGTACTTC
cdr3_aa: CAVPWGQAPSSYEQYF

clone_size: -
d_call: -
v_call: TRBV30
j_call: TRBJ2-1
cdr3_nt: TGTGCCTGGAGAAAACCAACTCCCTACAATGAGCAGTTCTTC
cdr3_aa: CAWRKPTPYNEQFF

clone_size: -
d_call: TRBD1
v_call: TRBV2
j_call: TRBJ1-3
cdr3_nt: TGTGCCAGCAGTGGCTGGACAGGGAAGGCTGGAAACACCATATATTTT
cdr3_aa: CASSGWTGKAGNTIYF

clone_size: -
d_call: TRBD1
v_call: TRBV27
j_call: TRBJ2-7
cdr3_nt: TGTGCCAGCAGGCGTGGGGGACAGAACTACGAGCAGTACTTC
cdr3_aa: CASRRGGQNYEQYF

clone_size: -
d_call: -
v_call: TRBV7-8
j_call: TRBJ1-5
cdr3_nt: TGTGCCAGCAGCCCTACCCCAGGGGCAAATCAGCCCCAGCATTTT
cdr3_aa: CASSPTPGANQPQHF

clone_size: -
d_call: -
v_call: TRBV2
j_call: TRBJ1-4
cdr3_nt: TGTGCCAGCAGTGAGGTGACAAGTGAAAAACTGTTTTTT
cdr3_aa: CASSEVTSEKLFF

clone_size: -
d_call: -
v_call: TRBV4-1
j_call: TRBJ2-1
cdr3_nt: TGCGCCAGCAGCCAAGAACTAGCAGTCTACAATGAGCAGTTCTTC
cdr3_aa: CASSQELAVYNEQFF

clone_size: -
d_call: -
v_call: TRBV7-7
j_call: TRBJ2-2
cdr3_nt: TGTGCCAGCAGCTTAGTCTCCGGGTTGGCGGCAGGAGGCACCGGGGAGCTGTTTTTT
cdr3_aa: CASSLVSGLAAGGTGELFF

clone_size: -
d_call: TRBD1
v_call: TRBV7-9
j_call: TRBJ2-7
cdr3_nt: TGTGCCAGCAGCTATAAGGGGGGACAGGGATCCTACGAGCAGTACTTC
cdr3_aa: CASSYKGGQGSYEQYF

clone_size: -
d_call: -
v_call: TRBV7-9
j_call: TRBJ2-7
cdr3_nt: TGTGCCAGCAGCCCGCGATCCTCCGAGCAGTACTTC
cdr3_aa: CASSPRSSEQYF

clone_size: -
d_call: -
v_call: TRBV2
j_call: TRBJ1-4
cdr3_nt: TGTGCCAGCATTCCTAAGGGGGTGGGTGGCGAAAAACTGTTTTTT
cdr3_aa: CASIPKGVGGEKLFF

clone_size: once
d_call: TRBD2
v_call: TRBV9
j_call: TRBJ2-1
cdr3_nt: TGTGCCAGCAGCGTAGGGACTAGCGAGAATGAGCAGTTCTTC
cdr3_aa: CASSVGTSENEQFF

clone_size: once
d_call: TRBD1
v_call: TRBV3-1/TRBV3-2
j_call: TRBJ1-5
cdr3_nt: TGTGCCAGCAGCCAAGGGACAGGGGGCCAGCCCCAGCATTTT
cdr3_aa: CASSQGTGGQPQHF

clone_size: -
d_call: -
v_call: TRBV11-2
j_call: TRBJ2-1
cdr3_nt: TGTGCCAGCAGCCGGACTCCGAACAATGAGCAGTTCTTC
cdr3_aa: CASSRTPNNEQFF

clone_size: -
d_call: TRBD2
v_call: TRBV4-1
j_call: TRBJ2-1
cdr3_nt: TGCGCCAGCAGACCCCTGGCGGGAGTGTCCTACAATGAGCAGTTCTTC
cdr3_aa: CASRPLAGVSYNEQFF

clone_size: -
d_call: TRBD2
v_call: TRBV6-2/TRBV6-3
j_call: TRBJ2-1
cdr3_nt: TGTGCCAGCAGTTACTCCCTAAAGGAGGCGGGAGACCATGAGCAGTTCTTC
cdr3_aa: CASSYSLKEAGDHEQFF

clone_size: -
d_call: -
v_call: TRBV6-4
j_call: TRBJ2-1
cdr3_nt: TGTGCCAGCAGTGACTCAACTAACCCCGGGAACGAGCAGTTCTTC
cdr3_aa: CASSDSTNPGNEQFF

clone_size: -
d_call: -
v_call: TRBV6-4
j_call: TRBJ2-2
cdr3_nt: TGTGCCAGCAGTGCTCGAGCCGTAGATTCCGCCGGGGAGCTGTTTTTT
cdr3_aa: CASSARAVDSAGELFF

clone_size: once
d_call: -
v_call: TRBV2
j_call: TRBJ1-6
cdr3_nt: TGTGCCAGCAGGAGGTGGATGAATTCACCCCTCCACTTT
cdr3_aa: CASRRWMNSPLHF

clone_size: once
d_call: -
v_call: TRBV6-5
j_call: TRBJ2-7
cdr3_nt: TGTGCCAGCAGTTACTCGACGCGGGCTTCCTCCTACGAGCAGTACTTC
cdr3_aa: CASSYSTRASSYEQYF

clone_size: -
d_call: TRBD1
v_call: TRBV6-5
j_call: TRBJ2-7
cdr3_nt: TGTGCCAGCAGTTACCCGACAGGGGGCGCCTACGAGCAGTACTTC
cdr3_aa: CASSYPTGGAYEQYF

clone_size: once
d_call: TRBD1
v_call: TRBV30
j_call: TRBJ2-3
cdr3_nt: TGTGCCTGGAGTGTACAGGGGGTAGCAGATACGCAGTATTTT
cdr3_aa: CAWSVQGVADTQYF

clone_size: -
d_call: -
v_call: TRBV24-1
j_call: TRBJ1-3
cdr3_nt: TGTGCCACCAGCGAAAGTGGGGGGACTGGAAACACCATATATTTT
cdr3_aa: CATSESGGTGNTIYF

clone_size: -
d_call: -
v_call: TRBV25-1
j_call: TRBJ1-5
cdr3_nt: TGTGCCACGTCATCGGCAGGGGGCAATCAGCCCCAGCATTTT
cdr3_aa: CATSSAGGNQPQHF

clone_size: few
d_call: -
v_call: TRBV19
j_call: TRBJ2-7
cdr3_nt: TGTGCCAGTAGTATAGCTACCGTTTCCTACGAGCAGTACTTC
cdr3_aa: CASSIATVSYEQYF